These T cell receptor beta chains were read from a single sample in a study of CD8 T cells in ankylosing spondylitis. TCRdb re-derived calls from the 5' RACE reads in MiXCR, one entry per CDR3 protein. This sample has under 150,000 distinct CDR3 sequences, with approximately 10% found just once. Sequencing was performed on blood, either unsorted or a sorted T cell fraction (not recorded which). These receptor sequences come from a female donor with ankylosing spondylitis or in good health (not recorded which). Each CDR3 is given with its conserved first and last residue. A D gene is named only where the DNA matches it firmly. A row's size may be missing; if present it is once, few, many or a size class.

.	TRBV13	TRBD2	TRBJ2-7	TGTGCCAGCAGCATTAAGACTAGCGGAACCTACGAGCAGTACTTC	CASSIKTSGTYEQYF
many	TRBV29-1	.	TRBJ2-1	TGCAGCGTTGACCAGGGTAATGAGCAGTTCTTC	CSVDQGNEQFF
many	TRBV12-3/TRBV12-4	TRBD1	TRBJ2-3	TGTGCCAGCAGTTCCTCCGGGACAGGGGCGCAGTATTTT	CASSSSGTGAQYF
medium-sized	TRBV12-3/TRBV12-4	.	TRBJ2-2	TGTGCCAGCAGTTTCAGCGGGGAGCTGTTTTTT	CASSFSGELFF
many	TRBV7-9	.	TRBJ2-1	TGTGCCAGCAGCCCGACTGCGTTGGGGCAGTTCTTC	CASSPTALGQFF
many	TRBV5-1	.	TRBJ1-4	TGCGCCAGCAGTTCGGGACTTATTAATGAAAAACTGTTTTTT	CASSSGLINEKLFF
many	TRBV6-1	TRBD1	TRBJ2-7	TGTGCCAGCAGTGAATCTTCCCCGGGACAGGGGGCCGACGAGCAGTACTTC	CASSESSPGQGADEQYF
many	TRBV11-1	TRBD1	TRBJ1-6	TGTGCCAGCAGCTTAGAGGGACAGGCGAATTCACCCCTCCACTTT	CASSLEGQANSPLHF
many	TRBV18	TRBD2	TRBJ2-1	TGTGCCAGCTCACCACCGTCTAGCGGGGGACGCAATGAGCAGTTCTTC	CASSPPSSGGRNEQFF
few	TRBV6-5	.	TRBJ2-1	TGTGCCAGCAGTTCCCCAGCAGGGACTTACAATGAGCAGTTCTTC	CASSSPAGTYNEQFF
many	TRBV28	TRBD1	TRBJ2-3	TGTGCCAGCAGTTCGACAGGGGGGACAGATACGCAGTATTTT	CASSSTGGTDTQYF
.	TRBV28	.	TRBJ2-7	TGTGCCAGCAGTGACAGAGACTACGAGCAGTACTTC	CASSDRDYEQYF
few	TRBV29-1	.	TRBJ2-2	TGCAGCGTCCGCCTGGGTAGCGGCTTCACCGGGGAGCTGTTTTTT	CSVRLGSGFTGELFF
many	TRBV5-1	.	TRBJ2-7	TGCGCCAGCAGCTTGGAACGGACTACCTCCTACGAGCAGTACTTC	CASSLERTTSYEQYF
many	TRBV5-6	TRBD1	TRBJ1-4	TGTGCCAGCAGCACGACAGGGGGCGACGGCGAAAAACTGTTTTTT	CASSTTGGDGEKLFF
many	TRBV11-2	.	TRBJ1-1	TGTGCCAGCAGCTTAGAAGCGGGGTATGAAGCTTTCTTT	CASSLEAGYEAFF
many	TRBV7-9	.	TRBJ1-2	TGTGCCAGCAGCTTACCCCTGGGAGGCGCGGAAGGCTACACCTTC	CASSLPLGGAEGYTF
many	TRBV5-1	.	TRBJ1-2	TGCGCCAGCAGCTTGGACCGGAATGGCTACACCTTC	CASSLDRNGYTF
many	TRBV19	.	TRBJ2-2	TGTGCCAGTAGCCCTGGGGTCGGGGAGCTGTTTTTT	CASSPGVGELFF
many	TRBV10-3	TRBD1	TRBJ1-2	TGTGCCATCAGTGTTACCATGGGACAGGGGAAGGGTCATGGCTACACCTTC	CAISVTMGQGKGHGYTF
many	TRBV18	.	TRBJ2-1	TGTGCCAGCTCACCACCTGGCAGACTATCAGGGAACAATGAGCAGTTCTTC	CASSPPGRLSGNNEQFF
many	TRBV5-1	TRBD2	TRBJ2-3	TGCGCCAGCAGCCTAGAGACTAGCGAACGTCGAAGGGATACGCAGTATTTT	CASSLETSERRRDTQYF
.	TRBV12-3/TRBV12-4	.	TRBJ2-5	TGTGCCAGCAGTTGGACCGGGGTCCAAGAGACCCAGTACTTC	CASSWTGVQETQYF
many	TRBV12-3/TRBV12-4	TRBD1	TRBJ2-3	TGTGCCAGCAGTTCACACACAGGGGCGGATGGCACAGATACGCAGTATTTT	CASSSHTGADGTDTQYF
many	TRBV12-3/TRBV12-4	.	TRBJ2-5	TGTGCCAGCAGTAGAGGAGAGACCCAGTACTTC	CASSRGETQYF
many	TRBV11-3	.	TRBJ2-7	TGTGCCAGCAGACTTCGGACCGCCTACGAGCAGTACTTC	CASRLRTAYEQYF
few	TRBV6-5	TRBD1	TRBJ2-7	TGTGCCAGCAGTTACTCGACAGGGGGCAGCTCCTACGAGCAGTACTTC	CASSYSTGGSSYEQYF
many	TRBV6-1	.	TRBJ2-3	TGTGCCAGCATCGGGACAAGCACAGATACGCAGTATTTT	CASIGTSTDTQYF
.	TRBV20-1	.	TRBJ1-5	TGCAGTGCCAGCCACCGATTCCGGGCCTTCAATCAGCCCCAGCATTTT	CSASHRFRAFNQPQHF
many	TRBV27	.	TRBJ2-7	TGTGCCAGCAGTTTACGTAGCGTTCTGGGCGAGCAGTACTTC	CASSLRSVLGEQYF
many	TRBV7-9	.	TRBJ2-6	TGTGCCAGCAGCTTAGAAGGGAATGGGGCCAACGTCCTGACTTTC	CASSLEGNGANVLTF
few	TRBV11-1	TRBD2	TRBJ2-2	TGTGCCAGCAGCTTAGCCGCACTAGCGGGGGCCCACAACACCGGGGAGCTGTTTTTT	CASSLAALAGAHNTGELFF
many	TRBV5-5	.	TRBJ1-6	TGTGCCAGCAGCCGCGTGGTCTCACCCCTCCACTTT	CASSRVVSPLHF
many	TRBV7-2	.	TRBJ2-3	TGTGCCAGCAGCGTCTTAGCGAGAACTAGCACAGATACGCAGTATTTT	CASSVLARTSTDTQYF
.	TRBV7-8	.	TRBJ2-1	TGTGCCAGCAGCTTAGTTTCGGCTAGCAGGCAGTTCTTC	CASSLVSASRQFF
many	TRBV18	.	TRBJ1-1	TGTGCCAGCTCGCAGATACAGGGGAACACTGAAGCTTTCTTT	CASSQIQGNTEAFF
.	TRBV5-4	TRBD2	TRBJ2-1	TGTGCCAGCAGCCCTACTAGCGGGGGGCCACCCTACAATGAGCAGTTCTTC	CASSPTSGGPPYNEQFF
many	TRBV5-4	TRBD2	TRBJ2-3	TGTGCCAGCAGCCGGCGGACTAGCGGGGGGGCTTTAGATACGCAGTATTTT	CASSRRTSGGALDTQYF
many	TRBV12-3/TRBV12-4	.	TRBJ2-3	TGTGCCAGCAGTTTAAAGGCTCTCCATTACACAGATACGCAGTATTTT	CASSLKALHYTDTQYF
.	TRBV20-1	TRBD1	TRBJ1-1	TGCGTGACAGGGATGAACACTGAAGCTTTCTTT	CVTGMNTEAFF
few	TRBV5-1	TRBD1	TRBJ2-7	TGCGCCAGCAGACCAGGACAGGGCTCCTACGAGCAGTACTTC	CASRPGQGSYEQYF
.	TRBV3-1	.	TRBJ1-5	TGTGCCAGCAGCCAACTCGATCAGCCCCAGCATTTT	CASSQLDQPQHF
many	TRBV9	.	TRBJ1-1	TGTGCCAGCAGCCCCCCTTCGCTAGGGGAAGCTTTCTTT	CASSPPSLGEAFF
many	TRBV20-1	.	TRBJ2-4	TGCAGTGCTAGACACACACCTCAGGGGCGCTTGGACATTCAGTACTTC	CSARHTPQGRLDIQYF
many	TRBV12-3/TRBV12-4	TRBD1	TRBJ1-2	TGTGCCAGCGGCGGGACAGGAATCTATGGCTACACCTTC	CASGGTGIYGYTF
many	TRBV5-1	TRBD1	TRBJ2-1	TGCGCCAGCAGCCTGACACCGGGACAGGGGTACAATGAGCAGTTCTTC	CASSLTPGQGYNEQFF
few	TRBV10-2	TRBD2	TRBJ2-7	TGCGCCAGCAGTGAAGCACTAGCGGTCTCCTACGAGCAGTACTTC	CASSEALAVSYEQYF
many	TRBV18	.	TRBJ1-5	TGTGCCAGCTCACCATTCGGAGGGGTGGGCAATCAGCCCCAGCATTTT	CASSPFGGVGNQPQHF
many	TRBV20-1	TRBD1	TRBJ1-2	TGCAGTGCCTTGGGACAGCACGACGGTGGCTACACCTTC	CSALGQHDGGYTF
few	TRBV7-6	TRBD2	TRBJ2-5	TGTGCCAGCAGCCTAGCCCCTAGCGGGAGAAGTCAAGAGACCCAGTACTTC	CASSLAPSGRSQETQYF
many	TRBV12-3/TRBV12-4	.	TRBJ2-2	TGTGCCAGCATAGGAGGGGGGGGGTACACCGGGGAGCTGTTTTTT	CASIGGGGYTGELFF
many	TRBV5-1	.	TRBJ2-1	TGCGCCAGCAGCTTGACAGGCGAGTCCTACAATGAGCAGTTCTTC	CASSLTGESYNEQFF
.	TRBV7-2	.	TRBJ1-2	TGTGCCAGCAGCTCTTACTTGGCCGGTGGCTACACCTTC	CASSSYLAGGYTF
many	TRBV20-1	.	TRBJ2-7	TGCAGTGCTAGAGTAGGGGGGAACTCCTACGAGCAGTACTTC	CSARVGGNSYEQYF
many	TRBV25-1	.	TRBJ2-1	TGTGCCAGCAGTGACCCCCACGAGCGCTCCTACAATGAGCAGTTCTTC	CASSDPHERSYNEQFF